A single sample is the source of the 24 T cell receptor beta chains below, sequenced in a study of cytomegalovirus exposure and HLA in healthy donors. PCR involved 60 Vbeta and 13 Jbeta primers. Libraries were prepared by immunoSEQ multiplex PCR; TCRdb keeps only in-frame clonotypes and omits some of them. The sample has around 91,000 clones, approximately 78% seen once; the top ten hold approximately 4.2%. The specimen sequenced was PBMCs. The receptors derive from a woman in her thirties or forties in good health and CMV-seropositive.

The sample holds a few counts of this clone. The chain links TRBV19 to TRBJ2-1; 10 bases fit TRBD1. This CDR3 region has 15 residues. V trimming: 8 bases; J trimming: 7 bases; junction bases outside the gene matches: 11. The germline V gene has CDR1 LNHDA and CDR2 SQIVND (reference sequence). CDR3 sequence (DNA): TGTGCCAGTGATACCGGGACAGGGGAATGGAATGAGCAGTTCTTC. Translation gives CASDTGTGEWNEQFF.

This rearrangement joins TRBV28 to TRBJ1-2, with D possibly TRBD1 on 6 matching bases. Trimming shortened V by 4 bases and J by 4 bases, and 13 bases separated the two germline ends. The CDR3 sequence is 14 residues long. Germline CDR1 reads MDHEN; CDR2 reads SYDVKM. The CDR3 is CASSSRGSSYGYTF. The DNA of the CDR3 is TGTGCCAGCAGTTCCAGGGGATCAAGCTATGGCTACACCTTC.

This clone has a single count. This chain links TRBV5-1 with TRBJ2-7, with 12 bases lining up with TRBD2. The CDR3 has 15 residues. V was pared by 4 bases and J by 7 bases, with 9 bases of the junction left unmatched. Germline lookup yields CDR1 SGHRS and CDR2 YFSETQ. CDR3 residues: CASSTSLAGGEEQYF. CDR3 DNA: TGCGCCAGCAGCACCTCTCTAGCGGGAGGGGAGGAGCAGTACTTC.

This clone has only one observation. V usage is TRBV7-6 and J usage is TRBJ2-7; 7 nucleotides agree with TRBD1. The CDR3 has 15 amino acids. Germline V lookup: CDR1 SGHVS, CDR2 FNYEAQ. The junction had 11 bases not matched to a gene; V was cut back by 5 bases and J by 4 bases. The chain's CDR3 is CASSAGRTGRYEQYF. CDR3 nucleotides: TGTGCCAGCAGCGCAGGGCGGACAGGCCGTTACGAGCAGTACTTC.

The gene calls are TRBV5-1 and TRBJ2-1; TRBD1 is a possible D gene (5 bases). The CDR3 sequence is 13 residues long. CDR1 is SGHRS and CDR2 is YFSETQ in the germline V gene. The V end lost 2 bases, the J end lost 5 bases, and 8 bases lay between the germline ends. CDR3: CASSFGRDNEQFF. CDR3 sequence (DNA): TGCGCCAGCAGCTTCGGCAGGGACAATGAGCAGTTCTTC.

This clone ranks as medium-sized. This sequence joins TRBV28 and TRBJ1-1; TRBD1 aligns across 9 bases. Germline V gene data show CDR1 as MDHEN and CDR2 as SYDVKM. The V segment lost 6 bases and the J segment 3 bases; nucleotides outside the gene matches: 5. This CDR3 comprises 14 residues. This CDR3 is CASSSGTGHTEAFF. In DNA, the CDR3 is TGTGCCAGCAGCTCAGGGACAGGGCACACTGAAGCTTTCTTT.

The chain joins TRBV7-3 to TRBJ2-5; 8 nucleotides align to TRBD1. V shed 1 base, J shed 4 bases, and the junction held 2 bases outside the gene matches. Germline CDR1 SGHTA, CDR2 FQGTGA. This CDR3 region has 14 residues. CDR3 protein: CASSLNQGAETQYF. CDR3 bases: TGTGCCAGCAGCTTAAACCAGGGGGCAGAGACCCAGTACTTC.

The chain links TRBV21-1 to TRBJ2-2; the table gives TRBD1 as D, unverified against the DNA. TRBV21-1 has pseudogene status. This CDR3 comprises 16 residues. CDR3 sequence (DNA): TGTGCCAGCAATAAAACCGGGACAGGGATATTCGGGGAGCTGTTTTTT. It specifies CASNKTGTGIFGELFF.

The chain employs TRBV29-1 and TRBJ2-7, with D perhaps TRBD1 (5 bases). Trimming pared 5 bases from V and 4 bases from J, leaving 21 bases between. Germline CDR1 reads SQVTM; CDR2 reads ANQGSEA. This CDR3 region has 15 residues. The CDR3 spells CSVSRTFKGRYEQYF. CDR3 nucleotides: TGCAGCGTTTCGAGAACATTTAAGGGGCGGTACGAGCAGTACTTC.

The chain recombines TRBV5-6 with TRBJ2-1; 8 nucleotides align to TRBD2. J was trimmed by 7 bases and V by 5 bases; bases with no gene match: 5. The CDR3 sequence is 13 residues long. CDR1 is SGHDT, CDR2 YYEEEE, per germline. The DNA for the CDR3 is TGTGCCAGCAGTTGGACGGGGGGGAATGAGCAGTTCTTC. Its translation is CASSWTGGNEQFF.

CDR3 in amino acids: CASRGWGGVNTEAFF. CDR3 coding DNA: TGCGCCAGCAGGGGTTGGGGAGGAGTAAACACTGAAGCTTTCTTT. This rearrangement joins TRBV10-1 to TRBJ1-1; D not resolved. Germline V gives CDR1 WNHNN, CDR2 SYGVQD (reference sequence). V dropped 6 bases and J dropped 2 bases, with 16 bases sitting between them. The CDR3 is 15 residues long.

The chain is built from TRBV11-3 and TRBJ2-2; D not resolved. Germline values: CDR1 SGHNT, CDR2 YENEEA. V lost 1 base to trimming and J lost 6 bases, with 9 bases between them. The CDR3 runs to 14 residues. The DNA for the CDR3 is TGTGCCAGCAGCTTAGCGAGATCGTCCGGGGAGCTGTTTTTT. Residues: CASSLARSSGELFF.

The chain links TRBV6-6 to TRBJ1-1; the match to TRBD1 covers 7 bases. CDR3 length: 13 residues. Trimming took 11 bases from V and 3 from J; bases not matched to a gene: 9. In germline, CDR1 is MNHNY, CDR2 SVGAGI (reference sequence). CDR3 amino acids: CAANRGLDTEAFF. CDR3 DNA: TGTGCCGCTAACAGGGGCTTGGACACTGAAGCTTTCTTT.

The chain employs TRBV11-3 and TRBJ1-3; D uncertain. This CDR3 spans 15 amino acids. The V end was cut by 1 base, the J end by 7 bases, with 14 bases between. Germline V lookup: CDR1 SGHNT, CDR2 YENEEA. CDR3 sequence (DNA): TGTGCCAGCAGCTTAGGGGATGGCGGGATGAACACCATATATTTT. Protein product: CASSLGDGGMNTIYF.

The chain carries TRBV7-9 and TRBJ2-1; D is ambiguous. Trimming stripped 6 bases from V and 3 bases from J, with 6 bases between. This CDR3 comprises 12 residues. Germline V gene data show CDR1 as SEHNR and CDR2 as FQNEAQ (reference sequence). The CDR3 spells CASRSGYNEQFF. As DNA, the CDR3 is TGTGCCAGCAGGTCCGGCTACAATGAGCAGTTCTTC.

The chain joins TRBV2 to TRBJ1-5, with 10 bases aligning to TRBD1. V was pared by 8 bases and J by 6 bases, with 4 bases of the junction left unmatched. The germline V gene has CDR1 SNHLY and CDR2 FYNNEI. CDR3 length: 13 residues. For the CDR3, the DNA is TGTGCCAGCTCGGACAGGGGGGGTCAGCCCCAGCATTTT. Its translation is CASSDRGGQPQHF. The full variable domain, completed using reference TRBV2 and TRBJ1-5, is EPEVTQTPSHQVTQMGQEVILRCVPISNHLYFYWYRQILGQKVEFLVSFYNNEISEKSEIFDDQFSVERPDGSNFTLKIRSTKLEDSAMYFCASSDRGGQPQHFGDGTRLSIL.

The chain has TRBV30 and TRBJ2-5; D uncertain. Gene TRBJ2-7 matches the end of the DNA better, so the J call may be wrong. The V gene's germline CDR1 is GTSNPN and CDR2 SVGIG (reference sequence). The CDR3 contains 14 residues. The CDR3 loop is CACIDEASSYEQYF. CDR3 nucleotides: TGTGCCTGCATAGATGAGGCGAGCTCCTACGAGCAGTACTTC.

The genes are TRBV1 and TRBJ2-3; the DNA was not used to check the table's D call, TRBD2. TRBV1 is a pseudogene. This CDR3 spans 14 amino acids. As DNA, the CDR3 is TGCACCAGCAGCCCGATAGAGGAGGAAAATACGCAGTATTTT. Translating it yields CTSSPIEEENTQYF.

CDR3 amino acids: CASSGDIAGNTIYF. The CDR3 DNA is TGTGCCAGCTCGGGGGACATAGCTGGAAACACCATATATTTT. The chain has TRBV18 and TRBJ1-3, with D possibly TRBD1 on 6 matching bases. V was cut by 6 bases and J by 2 bases, with 11 bases left in between. The CDR3 is 14 residues long. In germline, CDR1 is KGHSH, CDR2 LQKENI. The variable domain in full, completed from reference TRBV18 and TRBJ1-3, reads NAGVMQNPRHLVRRRGQEARLRCSPMKGHSHVYWYRQLPEEGLKFMVYLQKENIIDESGMPKERFSAEFPKEGPSILRIQQVVRGDSAAYFCASSGDIAGNTIYFGEGSWLTVV.

The V gene is TRBV29-1, the J gene TRBJ2-7; the D is unclear. Germline V gene data show CDR1 as SQVTM and CDR2 as ANQGSEA. This CDR3 spans 13 amino acids. Trimming took 3 bases from V and 5 from J, leaving 14 bases between them. The CDR3 spells CSVEHQVRHEQYF. In DNA, the CDR3 is TGCAGCGTTGAGCACCAGGTGCGCCACGAGCAGTACTTC.

The rearrangement links TRBV12-2 to TRBJ2-5; the table assigns TRBD2, which was not confirmed against the DNA. TRBV12-2 is recorded as a pseudogene. The CDR3 is 17 amino acids. CDR3 DNA: TGTGCAAGTCGCTTAGATTTCGGGACTAGCGGTCAAGAGACCCAGTACTTC. It encodes CASRLDFGTSGQETQYF.

V gene TRBV7-9 combines with J gene TRBJ2-5, with 7 bases fitting TRBD2. Near its end, the DNA agrees better with TRBJ2-7, so the J call may be wrong. Looked up from germline, CDR1 is SEHNR and CDR2 is FQNEAQ (reference sequence). This CDR3 spans 16 amino acids. The CDR3 DNA sequence: TGTGCCAGCAGCTTAGTTTCGGGGGGAGCGGGGTACGAGCAGTACTTC. Protein product: CASSLVSGGAGYEQYF.

As concerns this clone: Other DNA sequences in the same sample also yield this CDR3. The rearrangement joins TRBV9 to TRBJ2-1; D possibly corresponds to TRBD2 (5 bases). CDR3 length: 15 amino acids. Deletions cut 2 bases from V and 5 bases from J, with 14 bases between. Germline lookup yields CDR1 SGDLS and CDR2 YYNGEE. This CDR3 reads CASSVFSGSDNEQFF. The CDR3 bases are TGTGCCAGCAGCGTTTTTTCGGGGTCCGACAATGAGCAGTTCTTC.

The rearrangement uses TRBV7-9 and TRBJ2-7; the D gene is possibly TRBD2 (6 bases). Germline CDR1 is SEHNR and CDR2 is FQNEAQ (reference sequence). This CDR3 region has 14 residues. Trimming removed 5 bases at V and 3 bases at J, with 14 bases between. Written as DNA, the CDR3 is TGTGCCAGCAGCCGCGGGACGGCCAACTACGAGCAGTACTTC. Amino acids: CASSRGTANYEQYF.